This T cell receptor (beta chain) was sequenced in a study of cytomegalovirus exposure and HLA in healthy donors. Those who donated were healthy bone marrow donors. Comments on this clone: As yet, its antigen is unknown.

There are 14 residues in the CDR3. Germline V gives CDR1 SGHAT, CDR2 FQNNGV. The ends were cut back, 3 bases at V and 7 bases at J, with 12 bases in the middle. The PCR made use of 60 Vbeta and 13 Jbeta primers. How the authors handled the data: In a later analysis, the count reached 80 million or so unique TCR beta chains, with 10 million to 11 million shared. Sequencing used immunoSEQ multiplex PCR; TCRdb keeps in-frame clones, though not all of them. That table furnishes V, J and clone size, whereas the DNA furnished D and trimming. The sample carries approximately 140,000 clones, 61% recorded once. Overall study findings and caveats: Earlier analysis looked at TCR beta V segments, and most were productive about 87% or about 30% of the time. Among TCR beta chains, those listed as cytomegalovirus-associated numbered some 160.

The receptor was derived from a male donor in good health and CMV-seronegative. The rearrangement links TRBV11-2 to TRBJ2-2; D may be TRBD1 (6 bases). The sample consisted of PBMCs. The CDR3: CASSLEQGVGELFF. The CDR3 DNA follows: TGTGCCAGCAGCTTGGAACAGGGCGTCGGGGAGCTGTTTTTT.